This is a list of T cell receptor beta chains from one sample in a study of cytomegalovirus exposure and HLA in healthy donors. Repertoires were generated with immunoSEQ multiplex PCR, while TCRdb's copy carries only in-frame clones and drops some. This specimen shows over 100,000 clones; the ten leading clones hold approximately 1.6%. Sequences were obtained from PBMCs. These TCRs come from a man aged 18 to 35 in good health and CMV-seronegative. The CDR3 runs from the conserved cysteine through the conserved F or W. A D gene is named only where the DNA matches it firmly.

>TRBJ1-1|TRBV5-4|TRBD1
CATHTGGWGTEAFF
TGTGCCACCCATACAGGGGGGTGGGGCACTGAAGCTTTCTTT
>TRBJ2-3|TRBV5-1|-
CASSLAVGPTDTQYF
TGCGCCAGCAGCTTGGCGGTGGGGCCGACAGATACGCAGTATTTT
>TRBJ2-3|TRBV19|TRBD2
CASSAGLAGGDTQYF
TGTGCCAGTAGTGCGGGACTAGCGGGGGGTGATACGCAGTATTTT
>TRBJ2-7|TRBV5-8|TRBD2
CASQPGTTSYEQYF
TGTGCCAGCCAGCCTGGGACTACCTCCTACGAGCAGTACTTC
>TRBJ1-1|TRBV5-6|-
CASSLTGSGFYGTEAFF
TGTGCCAGCAGCTTGACCGGGTCAGGGTTTTATGGCACTGAAGCTTTCTTT
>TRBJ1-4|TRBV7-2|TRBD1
CASSARTGDNEKLFF
TGTGCCAGCAGCGCGCGGACAGGGGATAATGAAAAACTGTTTTTT
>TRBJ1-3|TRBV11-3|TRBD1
CASSSTGTVFGNTIYF
TGTGCCAGCAGCTCTACCGGGACAGTCTTTGGAAACACCATATATTTT
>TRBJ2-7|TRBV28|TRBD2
CASKPLASEQYF
TGTGCCAGCAAGCCACTAGCGAGCGAGCAGTACTTC
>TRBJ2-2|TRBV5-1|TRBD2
CASSLASGNAGELFF
TGCGCCAGCAGCTTGGCTAGCGGGAACGCCGGGGAGCTGTTTTTT
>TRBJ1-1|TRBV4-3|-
CASSQDQDWRDEAFF
TGCGCCAGCAGCCAAGATCAGGACTGGAGGGATGAAGCTTTCTTT
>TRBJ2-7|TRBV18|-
CASSPGGTTYEQYF
TGTGCCAGCTCACCAGGGGGCACCACTTACGAGCAGTACTTC
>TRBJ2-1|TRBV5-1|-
CASSLDLSSYNEQFF
TGCGCCAGCAGCTTGGACCTGAGCTCCTACAATGAGCAGTTCTTC
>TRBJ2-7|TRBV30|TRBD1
CAWSRKGLAGGEQYF
TGTGCCTGGAGTCGTAAAGGTTTGGCAGGGGGCGAGCAGTACTTC
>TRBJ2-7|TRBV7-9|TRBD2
CASSLTSGTYEQYF
TGTGCCAGCAGCTTAACTAGCGGGACCTACGAGCAGTACTTC
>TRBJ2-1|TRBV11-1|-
CASSLVGVGNEQFF
TGTGCCAGCAGCTTAGTAGGGGTGGGGAATGAGCAGTTCTTC
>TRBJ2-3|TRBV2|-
CASARGATDTQYF
TGTGCCAGCGCCCGGGGTGCGACAGATACGCAGTATTTT
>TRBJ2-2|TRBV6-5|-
CASGPPPGTGELFF
TGTGCCAGCGGCCCCCCTCCAGGAACCGGGGAGCTGTTTTTT
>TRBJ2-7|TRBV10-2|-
CASSDVWRGAYEQYF
TGCGCCAGCAGTGATGTCTGGAGGGGCGCGTACGAGCAGTACTTC
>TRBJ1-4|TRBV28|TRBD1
CASSGITGDRDLANEKLFF
TGTGCCAGCAGTGGCATAACAGGGGACAGAGATCTGGCTAATGAAAAACTGTTTTTT
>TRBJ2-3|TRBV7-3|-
CASSLTGGGGDTQYF
TGTGCCAGCAGCTTAACAGGGGGTGGGGGAGATACGCAGTATTTT
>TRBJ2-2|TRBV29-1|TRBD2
CSVDDGGTGELFF
TGCAGCGTTGATGACGGGGGGACCGGGGAGCTGTTTTTT
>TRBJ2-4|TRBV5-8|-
CASSLGQIVQYF
TGTGCCAGCAGCTTGGGGCAGATTGTTCAGTACTTC
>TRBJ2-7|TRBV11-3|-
CASSLPTDYEQYF
TGTGCCAGCAGCTTGCCGACAGATTACGAGCAGTACTTC
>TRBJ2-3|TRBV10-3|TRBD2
CAISVRGLAGGPNTQYF
TGTGCCATCAGTGTTCGGGGACTAGCGGGGGGGCCAAATACGCAGTATTTT
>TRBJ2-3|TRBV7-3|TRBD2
CASRLTGGLAGGTDTQYF
TGTGCCAGCAGATTAACTGGGGGCCTAGCGGGGGGCACAGATACGCAGTATTTT
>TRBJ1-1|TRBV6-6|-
CASSNNLQGITEAFF
TGTGCCAGCAGTAACAATTTACAGGGAATCACTGAAGCTTTCTTT
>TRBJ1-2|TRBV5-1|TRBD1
CASSDIGQGMSYTF
TGCGCCAGCAGCGATATTGGACAGGGGATGAGCTACACCTTC
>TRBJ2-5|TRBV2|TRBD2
CASSQAGGPQETQYF
TGTGCCAGCAGTCAGGCGGGAGGGCCTCAAGAGACCCAGTACTTC
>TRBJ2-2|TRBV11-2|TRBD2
CASSLVGGANTGELFF
TGTGCCAGCAGCTTAGTCGGGGGGGCGAACACCGGGGAGCTGTTTTTT
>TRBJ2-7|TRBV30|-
CAWSADSEQYF
TGTGCCTGGAGTGCAGACAGCGAGCAGTACTTC
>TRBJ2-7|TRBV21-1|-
CASSKVRTASRYEQYF
TGTGCCAGCAGCAAAGTACGGACAGCAAGTCGGTACGAGCAGTACTTC
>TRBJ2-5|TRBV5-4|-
CASSGRGTQETQYF
TGTGCCAGCAGCGGGAGGGGGACTCAAGAGACCCAGTACTTC
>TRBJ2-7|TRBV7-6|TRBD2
CASSTPLAGGTYEQYF
TGTGCCAGCAGCACCCCTCTGGCGGGAGGAACCTACGAGCAGTACTTC
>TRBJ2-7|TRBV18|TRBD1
CASSPPGQGNYEQYF
TGTGCCAGCTCACCTCCAGGACAGGGGAACTACGAGCAGTACTTC
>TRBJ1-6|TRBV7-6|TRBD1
CASSLGGPGQALSPLHF
TGTGCCAGCAGCTTAGGTGGGCCGGGACAGGCCCTTTCACCCCTCCACTTT
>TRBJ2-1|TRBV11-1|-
CASSQGNEQFF
TGTGCCAGCAGCCAGGGCAATGAGCAGTTCTTC
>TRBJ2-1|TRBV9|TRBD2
CASSVTGTSVYNEQFF
TGTGCCAGCAGCGTCACCGGGACTAGCGTCTACAATGAGCAGTTCTTC
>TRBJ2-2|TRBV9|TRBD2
CASSPAGVRGGWTGELFF
TGTGCCAGCAGCCCCGCGGGGGTTCGGGGGGGGTGGACCGGGGAGCTGTTTTTT